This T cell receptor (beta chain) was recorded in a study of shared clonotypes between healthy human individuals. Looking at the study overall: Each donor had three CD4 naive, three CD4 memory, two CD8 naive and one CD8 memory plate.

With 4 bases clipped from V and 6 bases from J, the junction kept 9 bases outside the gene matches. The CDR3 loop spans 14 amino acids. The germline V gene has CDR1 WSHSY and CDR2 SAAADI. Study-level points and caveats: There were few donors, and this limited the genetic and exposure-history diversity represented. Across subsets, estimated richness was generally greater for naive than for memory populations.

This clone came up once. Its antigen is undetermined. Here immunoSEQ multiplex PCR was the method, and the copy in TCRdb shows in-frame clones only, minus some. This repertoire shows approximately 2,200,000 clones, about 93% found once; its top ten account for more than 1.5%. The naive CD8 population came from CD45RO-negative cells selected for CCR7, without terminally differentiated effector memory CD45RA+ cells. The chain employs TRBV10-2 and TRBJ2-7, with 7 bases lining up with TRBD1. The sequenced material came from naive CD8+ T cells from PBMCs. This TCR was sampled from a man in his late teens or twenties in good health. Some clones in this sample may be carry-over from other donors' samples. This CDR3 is CASSGRQGYGEQYF. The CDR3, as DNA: TGCGCCAGCAGTGGGAGACAGGGTTACGGCGAGCAGTACTTC.